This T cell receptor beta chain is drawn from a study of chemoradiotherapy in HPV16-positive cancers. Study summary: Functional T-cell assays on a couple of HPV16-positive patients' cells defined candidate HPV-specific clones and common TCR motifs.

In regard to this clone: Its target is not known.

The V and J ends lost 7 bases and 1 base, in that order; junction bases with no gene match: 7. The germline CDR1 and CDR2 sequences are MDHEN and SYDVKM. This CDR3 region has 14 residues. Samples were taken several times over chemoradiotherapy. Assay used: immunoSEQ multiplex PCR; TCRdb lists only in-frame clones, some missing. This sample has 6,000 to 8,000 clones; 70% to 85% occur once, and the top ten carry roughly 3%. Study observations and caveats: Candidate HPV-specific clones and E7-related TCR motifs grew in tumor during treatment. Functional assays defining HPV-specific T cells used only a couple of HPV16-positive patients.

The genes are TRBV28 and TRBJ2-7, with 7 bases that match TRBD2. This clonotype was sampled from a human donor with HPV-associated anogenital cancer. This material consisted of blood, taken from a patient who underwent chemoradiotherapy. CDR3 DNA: TGTGCCAGCAAGACGGGGGGTGAATCCTACGAGCAGTACTTC. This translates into CASKTGGESYEQYF.